The source of this T cell receptor beta chain is a study of cytomegalovirus exposure and HLA in healthy donors. About the research overall: Most genotyped donors, around 86% of about 360, had Caucasian-associated genetic ancestry.

60 Vbeta and 13 Jbeta primers were used in PCR. The data were produced by immunoSEQ multiplex PCR, yet TCRdb's version contains in-frame clones alone and is incomplete. This repertoire shows about 150,000 clones, roughly three quarters found once; its top ten account for about 4%. Study-level points and caveats: Earlier results showed most TCR beta V segments being productive about 87% or about 30% of the time. An Asian-associated ancestry cluster reportedly showed fewer N-insertions than the roughly 670-donor mean in a later analysis. Reported performance of the classifier showed diagnosis of cytomegalovirus status with high specificity and sensitivity.

The V end was cut by 5 bases, the J end by 0 bases, with 11 bases between. CDR1 is MNHEY, CDR2 SMNVEV, per germline (reference sequence). The CDR3 spans 16 residues. Details on this clone: What it recognizes is unknown.

The clonotype was recovered from a human donor in good health. This chain links TRBV27 with TRBJ1-6, with D perhaps matching TRBD1 (6 bases). The sequencing input was PBMCs. CDR3 coding DNA: TGTGCCAGCAGTCCAACAGGGCCCTCCTATAATTCACCCCTCCACTTT. Its protein product is CASSPTGPSYNSPLHF.